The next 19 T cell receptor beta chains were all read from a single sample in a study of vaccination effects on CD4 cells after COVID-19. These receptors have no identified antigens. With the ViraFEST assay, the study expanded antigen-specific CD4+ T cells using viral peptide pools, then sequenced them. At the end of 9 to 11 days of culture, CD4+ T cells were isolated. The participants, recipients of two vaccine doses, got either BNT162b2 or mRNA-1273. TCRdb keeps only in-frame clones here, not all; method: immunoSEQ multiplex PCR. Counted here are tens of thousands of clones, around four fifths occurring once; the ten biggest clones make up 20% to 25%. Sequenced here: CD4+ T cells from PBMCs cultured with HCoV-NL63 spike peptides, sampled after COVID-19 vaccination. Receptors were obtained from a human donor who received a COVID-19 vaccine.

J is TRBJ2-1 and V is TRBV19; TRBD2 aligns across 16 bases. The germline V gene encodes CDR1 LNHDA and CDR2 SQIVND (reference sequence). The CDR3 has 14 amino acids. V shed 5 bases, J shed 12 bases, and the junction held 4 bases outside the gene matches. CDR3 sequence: CASSRGLAGGRQFF. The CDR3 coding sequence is TGTGCCAGTAGTCGGGGACTAGCGGGAGGGCGGCAGTTCTTC.

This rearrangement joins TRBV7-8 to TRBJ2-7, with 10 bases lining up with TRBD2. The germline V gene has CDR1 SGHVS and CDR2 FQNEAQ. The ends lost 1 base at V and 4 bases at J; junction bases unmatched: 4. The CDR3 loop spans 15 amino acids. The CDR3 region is CASSLVLSGGYEQYF. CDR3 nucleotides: TGTGCCAGCAGCTTAGTTCTTAGCGGGGGGTACGAGCAGTACTTC.

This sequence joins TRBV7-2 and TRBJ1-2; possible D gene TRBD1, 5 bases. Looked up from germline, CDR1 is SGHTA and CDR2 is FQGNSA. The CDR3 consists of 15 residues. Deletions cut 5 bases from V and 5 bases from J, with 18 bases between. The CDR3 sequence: CASSPGPQGEYGYTF. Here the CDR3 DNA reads TGTGCCAGCAGCCCAGGCCCGCAGGGAGAATATGGCTACACCTTC. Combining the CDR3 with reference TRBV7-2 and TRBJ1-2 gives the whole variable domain GAGVSQSPSNKVTEKGKDVELRCDPISGHTALYWYRQSLGQGLEFLIYFQGNSAPDKSGLPSDRFSAERTGGSVSTLTIQRTQQEDSAVYLCASSPGPQGEYGYTFGSGTRLTVV.

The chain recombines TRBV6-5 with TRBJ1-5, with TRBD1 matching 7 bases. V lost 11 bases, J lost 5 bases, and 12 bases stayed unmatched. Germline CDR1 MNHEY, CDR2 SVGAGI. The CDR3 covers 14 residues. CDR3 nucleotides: TGTGCCTCAAGGGAGGGGGCGATAGATCAGCCCCAGCATTTT. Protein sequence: CASREGAIDQPQHF.

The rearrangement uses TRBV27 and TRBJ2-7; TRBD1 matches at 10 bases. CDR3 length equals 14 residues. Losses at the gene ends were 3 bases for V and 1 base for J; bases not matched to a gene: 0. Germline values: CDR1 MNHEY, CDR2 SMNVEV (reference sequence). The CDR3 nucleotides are TGTGCCAGCAGTTTGGACAGGGGGTCCTACGAGCAGTACTTC. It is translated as CASSLDRGSYEQYF.

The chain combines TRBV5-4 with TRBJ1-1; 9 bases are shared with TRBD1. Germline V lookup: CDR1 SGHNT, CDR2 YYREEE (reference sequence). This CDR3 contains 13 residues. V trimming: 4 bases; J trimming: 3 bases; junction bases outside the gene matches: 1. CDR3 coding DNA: TGTGCCAGCAGCCGGACAGGGGACACTGAAGCTTTCTTT. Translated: CASSRTGDTEAFF.

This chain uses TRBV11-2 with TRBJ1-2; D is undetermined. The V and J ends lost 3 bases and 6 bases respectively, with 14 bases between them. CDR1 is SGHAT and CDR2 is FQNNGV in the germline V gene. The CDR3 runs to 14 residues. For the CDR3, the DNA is TGTGCCAGCAGCTTTTCGAAGGTAGATCATGGCTACACCTTC. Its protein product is CASSFSKVDHGYTF.

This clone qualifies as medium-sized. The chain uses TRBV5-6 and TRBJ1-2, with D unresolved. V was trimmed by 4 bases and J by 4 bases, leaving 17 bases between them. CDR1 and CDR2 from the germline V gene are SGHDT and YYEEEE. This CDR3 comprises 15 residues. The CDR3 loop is CASSDGRQPIYGYTF. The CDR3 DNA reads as TGTGCCAGCAGCGACGGACGGCAGCCCATCTATGGCTACACCTTC.

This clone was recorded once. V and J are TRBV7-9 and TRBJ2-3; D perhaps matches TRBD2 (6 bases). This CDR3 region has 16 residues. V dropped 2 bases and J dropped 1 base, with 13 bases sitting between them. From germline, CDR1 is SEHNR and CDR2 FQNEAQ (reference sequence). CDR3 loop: CASSLKRVGGTDTQYF. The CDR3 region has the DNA TGTGCCAGCAGCTTAAAGCGGGTCGGGGGCACAGATACGCAGTATTTT.

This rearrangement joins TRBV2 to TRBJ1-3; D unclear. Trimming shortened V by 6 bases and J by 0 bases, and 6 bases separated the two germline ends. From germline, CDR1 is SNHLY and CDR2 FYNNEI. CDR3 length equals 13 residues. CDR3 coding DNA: TGTGCCAGCAGGGTCAGCTCTGGAAACACCATATATTTT. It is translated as CASRVSSGNTIYF.

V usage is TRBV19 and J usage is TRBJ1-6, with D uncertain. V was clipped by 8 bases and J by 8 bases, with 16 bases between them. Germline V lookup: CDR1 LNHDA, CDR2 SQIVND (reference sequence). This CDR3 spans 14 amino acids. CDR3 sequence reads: CASGSGNLDSPLHF. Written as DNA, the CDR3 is TGTGCCAGTGGCTCCGGGAACCTTGATTCACCCCTCCACTTT.

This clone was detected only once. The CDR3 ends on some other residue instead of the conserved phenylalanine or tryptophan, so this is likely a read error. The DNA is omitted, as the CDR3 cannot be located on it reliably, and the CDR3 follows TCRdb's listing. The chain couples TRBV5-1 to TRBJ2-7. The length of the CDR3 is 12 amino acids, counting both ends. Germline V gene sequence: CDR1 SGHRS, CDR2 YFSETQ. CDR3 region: CASSFCPLLPGH.

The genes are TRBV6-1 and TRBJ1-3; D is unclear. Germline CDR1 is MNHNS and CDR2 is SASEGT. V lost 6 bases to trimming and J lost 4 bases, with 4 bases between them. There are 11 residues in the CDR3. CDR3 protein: CASRVGNTIYF. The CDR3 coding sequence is TGTGCCAGCAGGGTCGGAAACACCATATATTTT.

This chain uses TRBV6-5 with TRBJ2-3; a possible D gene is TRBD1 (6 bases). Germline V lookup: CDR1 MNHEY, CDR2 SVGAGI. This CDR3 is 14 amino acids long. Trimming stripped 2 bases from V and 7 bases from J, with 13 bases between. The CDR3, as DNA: TGTGCCAGCAGTTACCCAAACAGGGTGAATACGCAGTATTTT. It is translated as CASSYPNRVNTQYF.

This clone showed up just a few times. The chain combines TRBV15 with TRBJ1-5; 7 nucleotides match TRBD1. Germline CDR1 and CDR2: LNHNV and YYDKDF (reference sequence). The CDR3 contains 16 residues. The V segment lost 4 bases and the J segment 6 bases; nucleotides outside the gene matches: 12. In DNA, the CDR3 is TGTGCCACCAGCACCAAGCCGACAGGGATCGGTCAGCCCCAGCATTTT. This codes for CATSTKPTGIGQPQHF.

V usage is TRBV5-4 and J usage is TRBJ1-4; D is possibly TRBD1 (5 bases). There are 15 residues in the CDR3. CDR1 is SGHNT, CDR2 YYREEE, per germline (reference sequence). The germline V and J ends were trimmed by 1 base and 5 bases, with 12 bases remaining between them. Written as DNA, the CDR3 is TGTGCCAGCAGCTTGTCTTCCAGGGTAAATGAAAAACTGTTTTTT. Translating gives CASSLSSRVNEKLFF.

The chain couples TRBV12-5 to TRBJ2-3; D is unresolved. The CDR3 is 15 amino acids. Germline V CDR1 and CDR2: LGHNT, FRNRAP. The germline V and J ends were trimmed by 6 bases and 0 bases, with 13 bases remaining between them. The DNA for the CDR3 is TGTGCTAGTGGCGCCGACTCCTCTAGCACAGATACGCAGTATTTT. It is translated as CASGADSSSTDTQYF.

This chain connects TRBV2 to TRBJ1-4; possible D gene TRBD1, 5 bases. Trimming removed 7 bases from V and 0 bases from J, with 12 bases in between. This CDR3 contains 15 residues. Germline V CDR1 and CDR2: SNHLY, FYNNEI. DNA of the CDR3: TGTGCCAGCATCCGGGACGCTGCAACTAATGAAAAACTGTTTTTT. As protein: CASIRDAATNEKLFF.

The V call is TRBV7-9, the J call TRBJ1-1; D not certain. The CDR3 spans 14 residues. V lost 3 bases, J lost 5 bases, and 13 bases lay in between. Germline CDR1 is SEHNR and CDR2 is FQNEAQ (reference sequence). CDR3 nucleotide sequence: TGTGCCAGCAGCTTGGAATCGGGTGGAACTGAAGCTTTCTTT. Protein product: CASSLESGGTEAFF.